These 17 T cell receptor beta chains originate from one sample sequenced in a study of cytomegalovirus exposure and HLA in healthy donors (dated by TCRdb to the late 2010s). Library method: the immunoSEQ multiplex PCR assay. The immuneACCESS repertoire file appears here via TCRdb, limited to in-frame rearrangements. These files lack a portion of the clones; in checked studies, under half of the deficit traces to unresolved V genes, and the cause of the others is not known. The sample records some 46,000 clones, around nine tenths of which are singletons. The top ten clonotypes cover approximately 5.4% of the sample. Material for sequencing was PBMCs. The receptors come from a man younger than 30 in good health and CMV-seronegative.

The chain has TRBV19 and TRBJ1-5; D is possibly TRBD1 (6 bases). V lost 0 bases to trimming and J lost 1 base, with 7 bases between them. The CDR3 contains 15 residues. CDR1 LNHDA and CDR2 SQIVND come from the germline V gene (reference sequence). The CDR3 reads CASSIDRGSNQPQHF. In DNA, the CDR3 is TGTGCCAGTAGTATAGACAGGGGCAGCAATCAGCCCCAGCATTTT.

By frequency in the sample, this clone is medium-sized. The rearrangement links TRBV7-2 to TRBJ1-5; D gene ambiguous. The germline gives CDR1 SGHTA, CDR2 FQGNSA. The CDR3 is made up of 14 amino acids. V lost 1 base and J lost 6, with 10 bases in between. CDR3 region: CASSLGARGQPQHF. CDR3 in DNA: TGTGCCAGCAGCTTAGGTGCTCGGGGTCAGCCCCAGCATTTT.

V and J are TRBV9 and TRBJ2-1, with 9 positions matching TRBD2. Looked up from germline, CDR1 is SGDLS and CDR2 is YYNGEE. The length of the CDR3 is 16 residues. The V gene end was trimmed by 4 bases and the J gene end by 5 bases; junction bases not matched to a gene: 10. CDR3 sequence: CASSPTQRGVNNEQFF. The CDR3 nucleotides are TGTGCCAGCAGCCCCACGCAGCGGGGGGTAAACAATGAGCAGTTCTTC.

This chain links TRBV11-2 with TRBJ1-2; D is uncertain. The CDR3 loop spans 14 amino acids. Deletions cut 5 bases from V and 0 bases from J, with 10 bases between. CDR1 and CDR2 from the germline V gene are SGHAT and FQNNGV. In nucleotides, the CDR3 is TGTGCCAGCAGCCCGCAGACTACTAACTATGGCTACACCTTC. Translation: CASSPQTTNYGYTF.

The chain employs TRBV27 and TRBJ1-5, with TRBD1 as a possible D gene (6 bases). Looked up from germline, CDR1 is MNHEY and CDR2 is SMNVEV (reference sequence). CDR3 length equals 14 residues. V dropped 5 bases and J dropped 6 bases, with 14 bases sitting between them. CDR3 in DNA: TGTGCCAGCAGTCCCCAGCGGGGGGCTCAGCCCCAGCATTTT. As protein: CASSPQRGAQPQHF.

J is TRBJ2-3 and V is TRBV18; 9 nucleotides match TRBD1. The CDR3 is 15 amino acids. With 3 bases clipped from V and 3 bases from J, the junction kept 4 bases outside the gene matches. Per germline, CDR1 KGHSH and CDR2 LQKENI. CDR3: CASSPWDRVTDTQYF. The CDR3, as DNA: TGTGCCAGCTCACCGTGGGACAGGGTTACAGATACGCAGTATTTT.

This chain links TRBV27 with TRBJ1-6; D is unclear. From germline, CDR1 is MNHEY and CDR2 SMNVEV (reference sequence). The CDR3 covers 15 residues. Deletions cut 3 bases from V and 9 bases from J, with 15 bases between. As DNA, the CDR3 is TGTGCCAGCAGTTTCTCCGGAGAGGGTGTTTCACCCCTCCACTTT. Its protein is CASSFSGEGVSPLHF.

The V and J genes are TRBV6-1 and TRBJ1-1; 9 bases align to TRBD1. J lost 5 bases, V lost 5 bases, and 6 bases had no gene match. This CDR3 has 14 amino acids. Germline assignment: CDR1 MNHNS and CDR2 SASEGT. The CDR3 coding sequence is TGTGCCAGCAGTCCTGACAGGGGGTTGACTGAAGCTTTCTTT. It is translated as CASSPDRGLTEAFF.

This rearrangement joins TRBV5-6 to TRBJ1-1; 7 positions agree with TRBD1. The CDR3 runs 13 residues. CDR1 is SGHDT, CDR2 YYEEEE, per germline. The ends lost 3 bases at V and 1 base at J; junction bases unmatched: 0. The CDR3 sequence is CASSWDRNTEAFF. CDR3 DNA: TGTGCCAGCAGCTGGGACAGGAACACTGAAGCTTTCTTT.

The chain joins TRBV7-3 to TRBJ2-2; 9 bases map to TRBD1. Germline CDR1 reads SGHTA; CDR2 reads FQGTGA. The V segment lost 4 bases and the J segment 10 bases; nucleotides outside the gene matches: 7. The CDR3 covers 14 residues. CDR3 sequence reads: CASSSRGQGAELFF. The CDR3 nucleotides are TGTGCCAGCAGCTCGAGGGGACAGGGCGCGGAGCTGTTTTTT.

CDR3 in DNA: TGTGCCAGCAGTTTTCTCCGGGGGAACACTGAAGCTTTCTTT. As protein: CASSFLRGNTEAFF. The chain has TRBV27 and TRBJ1-1, with D unresolved. The ends were cut back, 3 bases at V and 1 base at J, with 9 bases in the middle. In germline, CDR1 is MNHEY, CDR2 SMNVEV (reference sequence). This CDR3 comprises 14 residues.

This clone has only one observation. The chain is built from TRBV9 and TRBJ2-5; 7 nucleotides line up with TRBD2. There are 13 residues in the CDR3. Germline values: CDR1 SGDLS, CDR2 YYNGEE. J gave up 3 bases and V 4 bases, and 3 bases lay outside the gene matches. In nucleotides, the CDR3 is TGTGCCAGCAGCCCAGCGGGGAAAGAGACCCAGTACTTC. It is translated as CASSPAGKETQYF.

The chain uses TRBV5-4 and TRBJ1-2; D is unclear. V was trimmed by 4 bases and J by 4 bases, leaving 17 bases between them. The germline gives CDR1 SGHNT, CDR2 YYREEE (reference sequence). The CDR3 is 15 amino acids. This CDR3 is CASSPRLTESYGYTF. CDR3 DNA: TGTGCCAGCAGCCCCCGTCTCACTGAGTCCTATGGCTACACCTTC.

The chain employs TRBV9 and TRBJ1-1, with TRBD1 matching 7 bases. The CDR3 has 14 residues. With 3 bases clipped from V and 5 bases from J, the junction kept 7 bases outside the gene matches. The germline CDR1 and CDR2 sequences are SGDLS and YYNGEE. CDR3 sequence: CASSAGGPGTEAFF. The CDR3 DNA follows: TGTGCCAGCAGCGCAGGGGGGCCGGGGACTGAAGCTTTCTTT. The full variable domain, its missing parts supplied by reference TRBV9 and TRBJ1-1, is DSGVTQTPKHLITATGQRVTLRCSPRSGDLSVYWYQQSLDQGLQFLIQYYNGEERAKGNILERFSAQQFPDLHSELNLSSLELGDSALYFCASSAGGPGTEAFFGQGTRLTVV.

The chain has TRBV7-6 and TRBJ2-1; 11 bases line up with TRBD2. Germline CDR1 and CDR2: SGHVS and FNYEAQ. The CDR3 sequence is 19 residues long. Trimming at V came to 4 bases and at J to 2 bases, leaving 13 bases not matched to a gene. The CDR3 protein is CASSSRRSGTSGPYNEQFF. CDR3 DNA: TGTGCCAGCAGCTCCCGGCGTAGTGGGACTAGCGGCCCCTACAATGAGCAGTTCTTC.

The chain recombines TRBV2 with TRBJ2-7, with 9 bases that match TRBD1. The junction had 8 bases not matched to a gene; V was cut back by 7 bases and J by 1 base. From germline, CDR1 is SNHLY and CDR2 FYNNEI. The CDR3 spans 15 residues. The CDR3 nucleotides read TGTGCCAGCAAAGAGGGGACAGGGAGTTCCTACGAGCAGTACTTC. Protein: CASKEGTGSSYEQYF.

CDR3 protein: CASSPPQGTRNTIYF. CDR3 coding DNA: TGTGCCAGCTCACCACCACAGGGTACTAGAAACACCATATATTTT. The chain carries TRBV18 and TRBJ1-3, with D possibly being TRBD1 (6 bases). The germline gives CDR1 KGHSH, CDR2 LQKENI. Deletions cut 0 bases from V and 5 bases from J, with 11 bases between. This CDR3 region has 15 residues.